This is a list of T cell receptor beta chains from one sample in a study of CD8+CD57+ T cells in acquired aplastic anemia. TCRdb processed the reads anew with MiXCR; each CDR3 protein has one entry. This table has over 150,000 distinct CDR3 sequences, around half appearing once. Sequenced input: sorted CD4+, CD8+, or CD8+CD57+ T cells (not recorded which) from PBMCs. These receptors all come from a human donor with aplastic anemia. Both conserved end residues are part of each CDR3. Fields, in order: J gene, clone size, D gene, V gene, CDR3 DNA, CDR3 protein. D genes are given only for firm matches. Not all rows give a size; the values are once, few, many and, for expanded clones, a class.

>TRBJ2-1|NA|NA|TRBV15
TGTGCCACCAGCAGACCCCAGTTAGGCGATGAGCAGTTCTTC
CATSRPQLGDEQFF
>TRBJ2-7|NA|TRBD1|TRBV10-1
TGCGCCAGCAGTGAGGGGGACAGGGAGTCACCCAACGGGGCCTACGAGCAGTACTTC
CASSEGDRESPNGAYEQYF
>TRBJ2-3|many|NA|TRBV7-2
TGTGCCAGCAGTCTACTAAGGACAGATACGCAGTATTTT
CASSLLRTDTQYF
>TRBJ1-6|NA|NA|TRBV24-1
TGTGCCACCAGTAAGGGCGGGGGGTCCCTCCACTTT
CATSKGGGSLHF
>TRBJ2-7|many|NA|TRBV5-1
TGCGCCAGCAGCTTGGCCGGGGTGTCCTACGAGCAGTACTTC
CASSLAGVSYEQYF
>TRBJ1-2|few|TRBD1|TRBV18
TGTGCCAGCTCTACGGGGGACAGCCGATATGGCTACACCTTC
CASSTGDSRYGYTF
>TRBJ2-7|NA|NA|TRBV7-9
TGTGCCAGCAGTCGACAGAACTCCTACGAGCAGTACTTC
CASSRQNSYEQYF
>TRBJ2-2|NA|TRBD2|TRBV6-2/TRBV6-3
TGTGCCAGCAGTTATGCCGCTAGCGGGAAGAGCACCGGGGAGCTGTTTTTT
CASSYAASGKSTGELFF
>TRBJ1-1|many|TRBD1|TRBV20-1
TGCAGTGCTAGAGTCTTGACAGGGACCGCTGAAGCTTTCTTT
CSARVLTGTAEAFF
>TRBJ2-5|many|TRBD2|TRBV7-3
TGTGCCAGCAGCTTATTTGCGGGAGTCGGAGAGACCCAGTACTTC
CASSLFAGVGETQYF